This T cell receptor beta chain is from a study of T cell repertoires in cytomegalovirus infection. A few counts support this clonotype. The antigen is unknown. The junction does not match germline at one end; this may be a read error. One entry per CDR3 protein, called by TCRdb with MiXCR from the reads. Of 360,000 or so distinct CDR3 sequences listed, roughly 34% are singletons. CDR1 is SSHAT, CDR2 FNYEAQ, per germline (reference sequence). CDR3 length equals 13 residues. The receptor was derived from a human donor in good health (CMV status not recorded). Some clones in this sample may be carry-over from other donors' samples. Sequencing was performed on cultured PBMCs, taken from culture after CMV antigen stimulation. V gene TRBV7-7 combines with J gene TRBJ2-1; D is unresolved. The CDR3 DNA sequence: TGTGCTAGCAGCATCGACATTAGCTATGAGCAGGTCTTC. Protein product: CASSIDISYEQVF. Full variable domain (remainder filled in from reference TRBV7-7 and TRBJ2-1): GAGVSQSPRYKVTKRGQDVTLRCDPISSHATLYWYQQALGQGPEFLTYFNYEAQPDKSGLPSDRFSAERPEGSISTLTIQRTEQRDSAMYRCASSIDISYEQVFGPGTRLTVL.